The source of this TCR beta chain is a study of blood T cell repertoires in COVID-19. Generated by immunoSEQ multiplex PCR, the TCRdb table keeps only in-frame clones and is missing some. Found here are roughly 150,000 clones, roughly 85% of them singletons; the top ten hold under 20%. Which cohort a participant joined came from the clinical history participants gave. V was clipped by 0 bases and J by 2 bases; unmatched bases: 23. The CDR3 contains 22 residues. Germline CDR1 and CDR2: SGDLS and YYNGEE. Sequencing was carried out using PBMCs or T cells enriched from blood (not recorded which). The sequence derives from a woman in her seventies in a cohort exposed to, infected with or recovered from COVID-19 (not recorded which). The chain carries TRBV9 and TRBJ2-7, with 10 bases that match TRBD2. The CDR3 sequence: CASSVGSTVRGAGGPKAYEQYF. The CDR3 DNA is TGTGCCAGCAGCGTAGGATCAACCGTCCGGGGAGCGGGAGGGCCTAAGGCCTACGAGCAGTACTTC. Variable domain in full (rest from reference TRBV9 and TRBJ2-7): DSGVTQTPKHLITATGQRVTLRCSPRSGDLSVYWYQQSLDQGLQFLIQYYNGEERAKGNILERFSAQQFPDLHSELNLSSLELGDSALYFCASSVGSTVRGAGGPKAYEQYFGPGTRLTVT.